A selection of T cell receptor beta chains follows, all from one sample in a study of TIL therapy for anti-PD-1-resistant metastatic lung cancer. Produced via immunoSEQ multiplex PCR; TCRdb's table is partial and in-frame only. The table has about 52,000 clones, 70% to 85% seen once. Source: blood, taken at baseline. Receptors originate from a woman between 30 and 85 years old with non-small cell lung cancer. CDR3s include the opening cysteine and the closing phenylalanine or tryptophan. Each record gives: CDR3 protein, CDR3 DNA, clone size, J gene, D gene, V gene. D genes are given only for firm matches. Not all rows give a size; the values are once, few, many and, for expanded clones, a class.

CDR3 protein: CASSPQEGIDTEAFF
CDR3 DNA: TGTGCCAGCAGTCCACAGGAGGGGATCGACACTGAAGCTTTCTTT
clone size: .
J gene: TRBJ1-1
D gene: .
V gene: TRBV6-5

CDR3 protein: CASSFGLTSGQYF
CDR3 DNA: TGTGCCAGCAGCTTCGGGTTAACCTCCGGGCAGTACTTC
clone size: .
J gene: TRBJ2-7
D gene: .
V gene: TRBV7-2

CDR3 protein: CASSYGTGDYEQYF
CDR3 DNA: TGTGCCAGCAGTTATGGGACAGGGGACTACGAGCAGTACTTC
clone size: .
J gene: TRBJ2-7
D gene: TRBD1
V gene: TRBV6-6

CDR3 protein: CASRGDRNYGYTF
CDR3 DNA: TGTGCCAGCAGGGGGGACAGAAACTATGGCTACACCTTC
clone size: .
J gene: TRBJ1-2
D gene: TRBD1
V gene: TRBV5-6

CDR3 protein: CASSESKASGRPPGTGELFF
CDR3 DNA: TGCGCCAGCAGTGAGTCGAAAGCTAGCGGGAGGCCACCGGGAACCGGGGAGCTGTTTTTT
clone size: .
J gene: TRBJ2-2
D gene: TRBD2
V gene: TRBV10-1

CDR3 protein: CASEPGTGELFF
CDR3 DNA: TGTGCCAGCGAGCCAGGAACCGGGGAGCTGTTTTTT
clone size: .
J gene: TRBJ2-2
D gene: .
V gene: TRBV6-5

CDR3 protein: CASSQASGGNSYEQYF
CDR3 DNA: TGTGCCAGCAGCCAGGCTAGCGGGGGAAATTCCTACGAGCAGTACTTC
clone size: .
J gene: TRBJ2-7
D gene: TRBD2
V gene: TRBV7-2

CDR3 protein: CASSFTGGGGNTIYF
CDR3 DNA: TGTGCCAGCAGCTTTACAGGGGGCGGCGGAAACACCATATATTTT
clone size: once
J gene: TRBJ1-3
D gene: TRBD1
V gene: TRBV11-2

CDR3 protein: CASSQDPGTSGTYNEQFF
CDR3 DNA: TGCGCCAGCAGCCAAGACCCTGGGACTAGCGGGACTTACAATGAGCAGTTCTTC
clone size: once
J gene: TRBJ2-1
D gene: TRBD2
V gene: TRBV4-1

CDR3 protein: CASSPQGNSYEQYF
CDR3 DNA: TGTGCCAGCAGCCCCCAGGGGAACTCCTACGAGCAGTACTTC
clone size: .
J gene: TRBJ2-7
D gene: .
V gene: TRBV6-5

CDR3 protein: CASGSQGWETQYF
CDR3 DNA: TGTGCTAGTGGTTCACAGGGTTGGGAGACCCAGTACTTC
clone size: .
J gene: TRBJ2-5
D gene: .
V gene: TRBV12-5

CDR3 protein: CASSFFQGHGYTF
CDR3 DNA: TGTGCCAGCAGCTTTTTCCAGGGTCATGGCTACACCTTC
clone size: .
J gene: TRBJ1-2
D gene: .
V gene: TRBV5-4

CDR3 protein: CASQGPGANVLTF
CDR3 DNA: TGCGCCAGTCAAGGGCCTGGGGCCAACGTCCTGACTTTC
clone size: .
J gene: TRBJ2-6
D gene: .
V gene: TRBV5-1

CDR3 protein: CASSLRRTETKNIQYF
CDR3 DNA: TGTGCCAGCAGCTTACGAAGGACAGAAACCAAAAACATTCAGTACTTC
clone size: .
J gene: TRBJ2-4
D gene: .
V gene: TRBV11-2

CDR3 protein: CASSKALSGTGDYSNQPQHF
CDR3 DNA: TGTGCCAGCAGCAAAGCGCTTTCCGGGACAGGCGACTATAGCAATCAGCCCCAGCATTTT
clone size: .
J gene: TRBJ1-5
D gene: .
V gene: TRBV21-1

CDR3 protein: CASRGTHYGYTF
CDR3 DNA: TGTGCCAGCAGAGGGACACACTATGGCTACACCTTC
clone size: .
J gene: TRBJ1-2
D gene: .
V gene: TRBV6-5

CDR3 protein: CASRGRTYEQYF
CDR3 DNA: TGTGCCAGTAGGGGGCGGACCTACGAGCAGTACTTC
clone size: .
J gene: TRBJ2-7
D gene: .
V gene: TRBV19

CDR3 protein: CASSRDSFYSNQPQHF
CDR3 DNA: TGTGCCAGCAGTCGGGACAGCTTTTATAGCAATCAGCCCCAGCATTTT
clone size: .
J gene: TRBJ1-5
D gene: TRBD1
V gene: TRBV27

CDR3 protein: CASSLDSLLRAGELFF
CDR3 DNA: TGTGCCAGCAGCTTAGACTCCCTACTAAGGGCCGGGGAGCTGTTTTTT
clone size: once
J gene: TRBJ2-2
D gene: .
V gene: TRBV7-2

CDR3 protein: CASSQSEGETQYF
CDR3 DNA: TGTGCCAGCAGTCAGTCCGAGGGGGAGACCCAGTACTTC
clone size: .
J gene: TRBJ2-5
D gene: .
V gene: TRBV2

CDR3 protein: CASSLRGGPYNEQFF
CDR3 DNA: TGTGCCAGCAGCTTGCGCGGGGGGCCCTACAATGAGCAGTTCTTC
clone size: once
J gene: TRBJ2-1
D gene: TRBD2
V gene: TRBV11-3

CDR3 protein: CASSLPGTFARKYF
CDR3 DNA: TGTGCCAGCAGCTTGCCAGGGACCTTCGCTAGGAAGTACTTC
clone size: few
J gene: TRBJ2-7
D gene: .
V gene: TRBV5-6

CDR3 protein: CSVEANGGWTEAFF
CDR3 DNA: TGCAGCGTTGAAGCCAATGGGGGGTGGACTGAAGCTTTCTTT
clone size: .
J gene: TRBJ1-1
D gene: .
V gene: TRBV29-1

CDR3 protein: CASSQEMQRETQYF
CDR3 DNA: TGCGCCAGCAGCCAAGAGATGCAAAGGGAGACCCAGTACTTC
clone size: .
J gene: TRBJ2-5
D gene: .
V gene: TRBV4-1

CDR3 protein: CASSTASGEDSPLHF
CDR3 DNA: TGTGCCAGTAGTACAGCTTCGGGGGAGGATTCACCCCTCCACTTT
clone size: .
J gene: TRBJ1-6
D gene: .
V gene: TRBV19

CDR3 protein: CASSLKLGYSNQPQHF
CDR3 DNA: TGTGCCAGCAGTTTAAAATTGGGTTATAGCAATCAGCCCCAGCATTTT
clone size: .
J gene: TRBJ1-5
D gene: .
V gene: TRBV28

CDR3 protein: CATSRGQGAAHEQFF
CDR3 DNA: TGTGCCACCAGCAGGGGACAGGGGGCGGCCCATGAGCAGTTCTTC
clone size: .
J gene: TRBJ2-1
D gene: TRBD1
V gene: TRBV15

CDR3 protein: CASSSVTGAFNYGYTF
CDR3 DNA: TGTGCCAGCAGCTCGGTAACAGGGGCCTTTAACTATGGCTACACCTTC
clone size: .
J gene: TRBJ1-2
D gene: TRBD1
V gene: TRBV7-8

CDR3 protein: CSVKWQENTEAFF
CDR3 DNA: TGCAGCGTTAAATGGCAGGAGAACACTGAAGCTTTCTTT
clone size: .
J gene: TRBJ1-1
D gene: .
V gene: TRBV29-1

CDR3 protein: CASSPDRQAFF
CDR3 DNA: TGTGCCAGCTCTCCCGACAGGCAAGCTTTCTTT
clone size: .
J gene: TRBJ1-1
D gene: .
V gene: TRBV18

CDR3 protein: CASSLSGGPNYGYTF
CDR3 DNA: TGTGCCAGCAGTTTATCGGGCGGACCCAACTATGGCTACACCTTC
clone size: .
J gene: TRBJ1-2
D gene: .
V gene: TRBV28

CDR3 protein: CASSLGGWASSPNEQFF
CDR3 DNA: TGTGCCAGCAGTTTAGGGGGGTGGGCCTCCTCCCCCAATGAGCAGTTCTTC
clone size: .
J gene: TRBJ2-1
D gene: .
V gene: TRBV27

CDR3 protein: CASSGGAGPSYEQYF
CDR3 DNA: TGTGCCAGCAGCGGAGGAGCGGGGCCGTCCTACGAGCAGTACTTC
clone size: few
J gene: TRBJ2-7
D gene: TRBD2
V gene: TRBV5-6

CDR3 protein: CSVDSNRQQDYGYTF
CDR3 DNA: TGCAGCGTTGATTCGAACCGACAGCAGGACTATGGCTACACCTTC
clone size: few
J gene: TRBJ1-2
D gene: .
V gene: TRBV29-1

CDR3 protein: CASSPLRGGTYEQYF
CDR3 DNA: TGTGCCAGCAGCCCACTCCGGGGAGGGACCTACGAGCAGTACTTC
clone size: .
J gene: TRBJ2-7
D gene: TRBD2
V gene: TRBV11-2

CDR3 protein: CASSPSSSGLKETQYF
CDR3 DNA: TGTGCCAGCTCACCGAGTTCGTCGGGGTTGAAAGAGACCCAGTACTTC
clone size: .
J gene: TRBJ2-5
D gene: .
V gene: TRBV18

CDR3 protein: CASSLRQGDEQYF
CDR3 DNA: TGTGCCAGCTCACTGAGACAGGGCGACGAGCAGTACTTC
clone size: few
J gene: TRBJ2-7
D gene: TRBD1
V gene: TRBV18

CDR3 protein: CASSSYGLGTRGAGELFF
CDR3 DNA: TGTGCCAGCAGCTCTTACGGTCTTGGGACACGGGGCGCCGGGGAGCTGTTTTTT
clone size: .
J gene: TRBJ2-2
D gene: .
V gene: TRBV7-6

CDR3 protein: CATTPGLGMNTEAFF
CDR3 DNA: TGTGCCACCACCCCAGGTTTGGGGATGAACACTGAAGCTTTCTTT
clone size: .
J gene: TRBJ1-1
D gene: .
V gene: TRBV19

CDR3 protein: CASSATTIPLDFTDTQYF
CDR3 DNA: TGTGCCAGCAGCGCAACAACGATCCCACTGGACTTCACAGATACGCAGTATTTT
clone size: .
J gene: TRBJ2-3
D gene: .
V gene: TRBV9

CDR3 protein: CSVVVRGTYEQYF
CDR3 DNA: TGCAGCGTTGTTGTAAGGGGTACCTACGAGCAGTACTTC
clone size: .
J gene: TRBJ2-7
D gene: .
V gene: TRBV29-1

CDR3 protein: CASSDRDSNTEAFF
CDR3 DNA: TGTGCCAGCAGCGACCGGGACAGTAACACTGAAGCTTTCTTT
clone size: .
J gene: TRBJ1-1
D gene: TRBD1
V gene: TRBV7-2

CDR3 protein: CSVDGETDTQYF
CDR3 DNA: TGCAGCGTTGATGGGGAGACAGATACGCAGTATTTT
clone size: few
J gene: TRBJ2-3
D gene: .
V gene: TRBV29-1

CDR3 protein: CASTLTGLGGYTF
CDR3 DNA: TGTGCCAGCACCCTCACAGGGTTGGGCGGCTACACCTTC
clone size: .
J gene: TRBJ1-2
D gene: .
V gene: TRBV5-8

CDR3 protein: CASSPRQGAYEQYF
CDR3 DNA: TGTGCCAGCAGCCCCCGACAGGGGGCCTACGAGCAGTACTTC
clone size: .
J gene: TRBJ2-7
D gene: TRBD1
V gene: TRBV13

CDR3 protein: CASRSGQGDAFF
CDR3 DNA: TGTGCCAGCAGATCTGGACAGGGCGATGCTTTCTTT
clone size: .
J gene: TRBJ1-1
D gene: TRBD1
V gene: TRBV6-5

CDR3 protein: CASSLNTEAFF
CDR3 DNA: TGTGCCAGCAGTTTAAACACTGAAGCTTTCTTT
clone size: .
J gene: TRBJ1-1
D gene: .
V gene: TRBV5-6

CDR3 protein: CASSADSNSPLHF
CDR3 DNA: TGTGCCAGCAGCGCGGACTCAAATTCACCCCTCCACTTT
clone size: .
J gene: TRBJ1-6
D gene: .
V gene: TRBV7-9

CDR3 protein: CAISRLAGGPSAGPYEQYF
CDR3 DNA: TGTGCCATCAGTAGACTAGCGGGAGGGCCCTCGGCAGGGCCCTACGAGCAGTACTTC
clone size: .
J gene: TRBJ2-7
D gene: TRBD2
V gene: TRBV10-3

CDR3 protein: CASMTSGGAEETQYF
CDR3 DNA: TGTGCCAGCATGACTAGCGGGGGGGCCGAAGAGACCCAGTACTTC
clone size: once
J gene: TRBJ2-5
D gene: TRBD2
V gene: TRBV6-5

CDR3 protein: CASSETSGGAREQFF
CDR3 DNA: TGTGCCAGCAGTGAAACTAGCGGGGGGGCTCGCGAGCAGTTCTTC
clone size: .
J gene: TRBJ2-1
D gene: TRBD2
V gene: TRBV6-1

CDR3 protein: CASSYDRSAGNTIYF
CDR3 DNA: TGTGCCAGCAGTTACGACAGGAGTGCAGGAAACACCATATATTTT
clone size: few
J gene: TRBJ1-3
D gene: .
V gene: TRBV6-5

CDR3 protein: CASSTSGLQGGETQYF
CDR3 DNA: TGTGCCAGTAGCACCTCGGGACTCCAAGGGGGGGAGACCCAGTACTTC
clone size: .
J gene: TRBJ2-5
D gene: .
V gene: TRBV19

CDR3 protein: CASSLGGTGGTYGYTF
CDR3 DNA: TGTGCCAGCAGCTTAGGTGGGACAGGGGGCACCTATGGCTACACCTTC
clone size: .
J gene: TRBJ1-2
D gene: TRBD1
V gene: TRBV7-8

CDR3 protein: CASSLEGGFTYEQYF
CDR3 DNA: TGCGCCAGCAGCTTGGAAGGGGGATTTACGTACGAGCAGTACTTC
clone size: .
J gene: TRBJ2-7
D gene: .
V gene: TRBV5-1